These 7 T cell receptor beta chains were sequenced from one sample in a study of beta chain features in type 1 diabetes. Expressed TCRB transcripts were sequenced, since all the RNA that had been isolated was reverse transcribed. Repertoires were generated with immunoSEQ multiplex PCR, while TCRdb's copy carries only in-frame clones and drops some. The table includes 200,000 to 250,000 clones, roughly 70% detected once. Sequencing was done on a sample of naive CD4+ T cells from blood. These receptors originate from a man between 25 and 39 years old in good health.

This clone was found a few times. The CDR3 region is CATSRIQVLSYEQYF. DNA of the CDR3: TGTGCCACCAGCAGAATACAGGTACTCTCCTACGAGCAGTACTTC. V gene TRBV15 combines with J gene TRBJ2-7; D might be TRBD1 (5 bases). Looked up from germline, CDR1 is LNHNV and CDR2 is YYDKDF (reference sequence). V dropped 2 bases and J dropped 0 bases, with 11 bases sitting between them. The CDR3 covers 15 residues.

V is TRBV5-4 and J is TRBJ2-1, with unresolved D. CDR1 and CDR2 from the germline V gene are SGHNT and YYREEE (reference sequence). V dropped 0 bases and J dropped 8 bases, with 12 bases sitting between them. The CDR3 covers 14 residues. For the CDR3, the DNA is TGTGCCAGCAGCTTGGGCCGCACTCCCTATGAGCAGTTCTTC. Its protein product is CASSLGRTPYEQFF.

This chain joins TRBV29-1 and TRBJ2-5; 8 bases line up with TRBD1. The CDR3 runs 14 residues. V shed 0 bases and J 9 bases; nucleotides not matched to a gene: 9. Germline CDR1 is SQVTM and CDR2 is ANQGSEA. The CDR3 bases are TGCAGCGTTGAAGATCGGCAGGGGGCGTCGGCCCAGTACTTC. This gives the protein CSVEDRQGASAQYF.

The chain carries TRBV29-1 and TRBJ1-2, with TRBD1 matching 9 bases. The CDR3 consists of 13 residues. The germline gives CDR1 SQVTM, CDR2 ANQGSEA. V lost 6 bases to trimming and J lost 2 bases; unmatched junction nucleotides: 4. DNA for the CDR3: TGCAGCGTGGGGACAGGGAGCAACTATGGCTACACCTTC. This translates into CSVGTGSNYGYTF. The entire variable domain, with the rest obtained from reference TRBV29-1 and TRBJ1-2, is as follows: SAVISQKPSRDICQRGTSLTIQCQVDSQVTMMFWYRQQPGQSLTLIATANQGSEATYESGFVIDKFPISRPNLTFSTLTVSNMSPEDSSIYLCSVGTGSNYGYTFGSGTRLTVV.

This clone was observed a few times. The rearrangement links TRBV10-3 to TRBJ1-2; no definite D call. The CDR3 runs 13 residues. Germline CDR1 ENHRY, CDR2 SYGVKD. Trimming took off 6 bases at V and 4 bases at J, with 12 bases between the two ends. CDR3 DNA: TGTGCCATCAGGTCTTCGGACGGCTATGGCTACACCTTC. Residues: CAIRSSDGYGYTF.

J is TRBJ2-1 and V is TRBV2; D unresolved. The germline CDR1 and CDR2 sequences are SNHLY and FYNNEI. This CDR3 spans 12 amino acids. The V and J ends lost 1 base and 7 bases respectively, with 5 bases between them. The CDR3 reads CASSEGLNEQFF. Written as DNA, the CDR3 is TGTGCCAGCAGTGAAGGGCTTAATGAGCAGTTCTTC.

This clone appeared once. The DNA for the CDR3 is TGTGCCAGCAGTTACTTTACGGATGGGACCCAGTACTTC. Its protein product is CASSYFTDGTQYF. V is TRBV25-1 and J is TRBJ2-5; no firm D call. This CDR3 comprises 13 residues. Germline V gene sequence: CDR1 MGHDK, CDR2 SYGVNS. Trimming took off 5 bases at V and 7 bases at J, with 14 bases between the two ends. The whole variable domain, filled in from reference TRBV25-1 and TRBJ2-5, reads EADIYQTPRYLVIGTGKKITLECSQTMGHDKMYWYQQDPGMELHLIHYSYGVNSTEKGDLSSESTVSRIRTEHFPLTLESARPSHTSQYLCASSYFTDGTQYFGPGTRLLVL.